This T cell receptor beta chain was recovered during a study of identical twins. Germline values: CDR1 SGHNT, CDR2 YENEEA. V trimming: 5 bases; J trimming: 10 bases; junction bases outside the gene matches: 7. This CDR3 spans 12 amino acids. MiXCR, applied by TCRdb to the 5' RACE reads, yields one record per CDR3 protein. The sample holds over 500,000 distinct CDR3 sequences; 22% are singletons and the top ten take around 0.9%. These sequences were also reported in another study, on T cells expressing NK-cell markers.

This TCR was recovered from a woman aged 18-29 years in good health. The sequenced material came from CD4+ T cells sorted from blood. V gene TRBV11-3 combines with J gene TRBJ1-1; TRBD1 matches 7 bases. The CDR3 here is CASSNQTGTAFF. The CDR3 DNA follows: TGTGCCAGCAGCAATCAGACAGGGACAGCTTTCTTT.